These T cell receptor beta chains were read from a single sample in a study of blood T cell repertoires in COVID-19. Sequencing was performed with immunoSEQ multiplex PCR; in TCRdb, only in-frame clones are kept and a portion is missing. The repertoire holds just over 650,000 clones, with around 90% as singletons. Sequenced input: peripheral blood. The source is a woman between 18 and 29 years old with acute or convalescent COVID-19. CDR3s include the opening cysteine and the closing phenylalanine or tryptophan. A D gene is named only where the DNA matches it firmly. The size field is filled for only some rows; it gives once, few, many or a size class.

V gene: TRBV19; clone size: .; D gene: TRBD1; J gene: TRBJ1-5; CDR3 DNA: TGTGCCAGTAGTGAGCCGGCCGGGACAGGGGGCGGTCAGCCCCAGCATTTT; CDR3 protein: CASSEPAGTGGGQPQHF
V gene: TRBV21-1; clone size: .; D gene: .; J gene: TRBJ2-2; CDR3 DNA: TGTGCCAGCAGCAATTGGACAGGGGACTTAAACACCGGGGAGCTGTTTTTT; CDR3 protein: CASSNWTGDLNTGELFF
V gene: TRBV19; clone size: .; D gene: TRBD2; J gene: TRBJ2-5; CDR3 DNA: TGTGCCAGTAGAGCGGGACTAGCGGGGGGGACCCGGGAGACCCAGTACTTC; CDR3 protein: CASRAGLAGGTRETQYF
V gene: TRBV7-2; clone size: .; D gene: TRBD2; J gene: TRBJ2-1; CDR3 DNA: TGTGCCAGCAGCCCGATGGGACTAGCGGGGCAGCAGTTCTTC; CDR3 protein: CASSPMGLAGQQFF
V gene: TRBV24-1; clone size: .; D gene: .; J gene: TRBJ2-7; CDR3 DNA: TGTGCCACCAGTGATTTGAGGCAGGCCAGTCCCTACGAGCAGTACTTC; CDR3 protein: CATSDLRQASPYEQYF
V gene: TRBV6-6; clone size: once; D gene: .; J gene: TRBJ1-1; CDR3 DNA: TGTGCCAGCAGTTTAGCGTTGGGGGGGACTGAAGCTTTCTTT; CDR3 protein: CASSLALGGTEAFF
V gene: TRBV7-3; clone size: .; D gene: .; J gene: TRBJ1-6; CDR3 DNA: TGTGCCAGCAGCTTGGGGAGCTCCTATAATTCACCCCTCCACTTT; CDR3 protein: CASSLGSSYNSPLHF
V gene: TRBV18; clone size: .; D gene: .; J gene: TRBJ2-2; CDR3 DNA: TGTGCCAGCTCACCACAGGATCGGGGCACCGGGGAGCTGTTTTTT; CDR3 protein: CASSPQDRGTGELFF
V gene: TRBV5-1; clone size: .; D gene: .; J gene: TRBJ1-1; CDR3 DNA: TGCGCCAGCCACCCGGTAGGGGGGGCAGGGAACACTGAAGCTTTCTTT; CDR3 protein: CASHPVGGAGNTEAFF
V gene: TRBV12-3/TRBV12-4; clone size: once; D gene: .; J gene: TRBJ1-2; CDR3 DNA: TGTGCCAGCAGTACGGGAGCTATCTATGGCTACACCTTC; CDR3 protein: CASSTGAIYGYTF
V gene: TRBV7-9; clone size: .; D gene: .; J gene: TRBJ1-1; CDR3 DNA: TGTGCCAGCAGCTTGGGGGCTTTAACTGAAGCTTTCTTT; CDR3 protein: CASSLGALTEAFF
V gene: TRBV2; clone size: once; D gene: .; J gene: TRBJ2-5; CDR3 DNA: TGTGCCAGCAGTCCTGGACTGTACCAAGAGACCCAGTACTTC; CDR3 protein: CASSPGLYQETQYF
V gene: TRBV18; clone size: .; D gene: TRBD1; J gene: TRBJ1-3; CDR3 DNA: TGTGCCAGCTCACCAAAGGGACAGGGGGCCGGAAACACCATATATTTT; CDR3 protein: CASSPKGQGAGNTIYF
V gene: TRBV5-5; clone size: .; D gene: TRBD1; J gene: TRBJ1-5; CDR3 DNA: TGTGCCAGCAGCCCCAGGACAGGGAGGTTCAATCAGCCCCAGCATTTT; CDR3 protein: CASSPRTGRFNQPQHF
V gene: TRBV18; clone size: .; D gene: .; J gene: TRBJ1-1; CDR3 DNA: TGTGCCAGCTCACCATTTAGGGGTGAAGCTTTCTTT; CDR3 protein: CASSPFRGEAFF
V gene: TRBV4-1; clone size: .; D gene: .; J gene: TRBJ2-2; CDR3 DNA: TGCGCCAGCAGCCAAGATGGCGGGACCGGGGAGCTGTTTTTT; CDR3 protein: CASSQDGGTGELFF
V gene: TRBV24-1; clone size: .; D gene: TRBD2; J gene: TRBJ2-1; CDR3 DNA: TGTGCCACCAGTGTAAGCGGCGGGGGTTACAATGAGCAGTTCTTC; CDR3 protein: CATSVSGGGYNEQFF
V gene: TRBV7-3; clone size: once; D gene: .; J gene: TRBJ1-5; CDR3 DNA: TGTGCCAGCACCACCCCCACAGCCTCCCCTTTCAATCAGCCCCAGCATTTT; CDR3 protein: CASTTPTASPFNQPQHF
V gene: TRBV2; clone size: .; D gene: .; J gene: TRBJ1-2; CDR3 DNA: TGTGCCACGTTAGCAGGGCCGTATGGCTACACCTTC; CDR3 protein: CATLAGPYGYTF
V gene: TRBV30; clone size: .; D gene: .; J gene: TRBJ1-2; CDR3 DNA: TGTGCCTGGAAGTGGGGCGGAAACTATGGCTACACCTTC; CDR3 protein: CAWKWGGNYGYTF
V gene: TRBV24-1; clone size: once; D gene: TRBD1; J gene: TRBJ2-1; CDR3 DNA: TGTGCCACCAGTGGCAGTCACAGGGGGCTAGGGAATGAGCAGTTCTTC; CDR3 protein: CATSGSHRGLGNEQFF
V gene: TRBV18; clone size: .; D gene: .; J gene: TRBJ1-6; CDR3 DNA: TGTGCCAGCTCAGCCCAGGGTGAAAGGACACCCCTCCACTTT; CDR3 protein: CASSAQGERTPLHF